The clone carrying this T cell receptor beta chain was found many times. Its antigen is not known. All TCR cDNA molecules were individually tagged with a unique molecular identifier. Via MiXCR, TCRdb re-called the 5' RACE reads, giving one row per CDR3 protein. The sample yields 40,000 to 45,000 distinct CDR3 sequences, approximately 7% seen once. This sample is drawn from a study of spatial heterogeneity in lung cancer. Overall study: The mean occurrence of each unique TCR and UMI combination in raw reads exceeded nine.

This CDR3 comprises 16 residues. From germline, CDR1 is LGHNA and CDR2 YSLEER. V was trimmed by 4 bases and J by 0 bases, leaving 10 bases between them. Findings and caveats of the study: Resection saw ubiquitous expanded tumor TCRs appear in blood more than follow-up did.

The time point is: sample taken at primary tumor resection. The input material, whole RNA from tumor, nontumor lung or frozen PBMC, was sequenced unsorted. The approximately 78 donors had untreated early-stage non-small cell lung cancer. This chain uses TRBV4-3 with TRBJ2-6; no reliable D call. Here the sequenced sample was PBMCs, taken at surgery. This TCR was sampled from a female donor with early-stage non-small cell lung cancer. CDR3 DNA sequence: TGCGCCAGCAGCCGAGCAAGGGTCTCTGGGGCCAACGTCCTGACTTTC. Translating it yields CASSRARVSGANVLTF.